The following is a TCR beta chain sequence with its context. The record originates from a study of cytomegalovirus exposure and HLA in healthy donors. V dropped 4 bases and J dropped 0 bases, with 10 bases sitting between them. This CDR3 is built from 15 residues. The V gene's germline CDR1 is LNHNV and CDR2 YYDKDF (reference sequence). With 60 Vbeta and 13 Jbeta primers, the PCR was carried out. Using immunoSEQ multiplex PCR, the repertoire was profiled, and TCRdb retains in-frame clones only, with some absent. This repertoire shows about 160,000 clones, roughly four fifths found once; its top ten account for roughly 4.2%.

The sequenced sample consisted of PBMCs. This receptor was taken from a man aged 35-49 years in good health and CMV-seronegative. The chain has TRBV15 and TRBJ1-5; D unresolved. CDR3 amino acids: CATSIRSSSNQPQHF. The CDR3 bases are TGTGCCACCAGCATTCGGTCTTCTAGCAATCAGCCCCAGCATTTT.